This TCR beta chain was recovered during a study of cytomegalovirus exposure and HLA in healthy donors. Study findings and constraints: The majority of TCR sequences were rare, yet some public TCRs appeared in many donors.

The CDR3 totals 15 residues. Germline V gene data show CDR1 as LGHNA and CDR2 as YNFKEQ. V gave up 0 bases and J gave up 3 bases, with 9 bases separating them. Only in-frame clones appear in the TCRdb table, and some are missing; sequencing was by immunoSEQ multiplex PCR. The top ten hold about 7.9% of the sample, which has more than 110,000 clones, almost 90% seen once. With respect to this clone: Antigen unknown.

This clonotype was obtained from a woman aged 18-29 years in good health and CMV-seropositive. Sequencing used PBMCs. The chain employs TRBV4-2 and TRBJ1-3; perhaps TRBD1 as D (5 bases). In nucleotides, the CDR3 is TGTGCCAGCAGCCAAGACAGGGAAGATGGAAACACCATATATTTT. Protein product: CASSQDREDGNTIYF.